This T cell receptor (beta chain) emerged from a study of blood T cells in healthy people across ages (dated by TCRdb to about 2015). At the level of the whole study: In model experiments, template switching captured about one uniquely barcoded TCR beta cDNA molecule for every two T cells. The study measured age-related changes in TCR beta repertoire diversity using deep sequencing normalized with unique cDNA molecular identifiers. The donors were split into four age groups: young (average approximately 16 years), middle-aged (around 40), aged (about 56) and long-lived (roughly 88). Using the same blood draw, the study looked at two additional independent replicas of 1 million unique cDNA reads for two donors, one aged 18 to 29 and the other aged 80 or older.

The CDR3 numbers 15 residues from cysteine through phenylalanine. Only the CDR3 DNA is retained, 45 bases long and in frame from the first base. CDR1 and CDR2 were assigned from the germline V gene as SGHTA and FQGNSA. For this chain, trimming is 1 base at the V end and 6 bases at the J end, and the number of junction bases without a gene match is 2. The library was built by means of 5' RACE. The instrument was an Illumina HiSeq 2500. A second roughly 6 to 12 cycle PCR used a sample-barcoded 5' primer and a J-beta primer mix. A template-switch 5' adaptor carrying 12 random nucleotides introduced a unique molecular identifier onto each TCR beta cDNA molecule. Each sample yielded at least 2.5 million CDR3-containing paired-end reads. The Mint cDNA synthesis kit, primed by a TRBC-specific oligonucleotide, was used to synthesize first-strand cDNA from all RNA. All cDNA was treated with uracil-DNA glycosylase and then went through a first 18-cycle PCR with the universal primers M1SS and BC2_uni_R. As for the original processing: Each sample was normalized by randomly selecting 1 million high-quality reads, each carrying a distinct molecular identifier. Instead of being binned into consensus sequences, reads with shared molecular identifiers were discarded. MiTCR, run with a Q25 quality threshold and the strictest error-elimination algorithm, handled CDR3 identification, clonotype clustering and error correction. A nonparametric unseen species model with Euler transformation was used to estimate a lower bound on total TCR beta diversity. The public reads were quality trimmed at Q25 with fastp and then assembled into clones with MiXCR by TCRdb, keeping productive beta chains. Rows with a matching CDR3 protein are joined into one entry that keeps the most common DNA and genes. Here the V and J calls rest on TCRdb's processing, not on the authors' analysis. The sample table shows 800,000 or so distinct CDR3 sequences, and 25% are seen once. Jointly, the top ten make up 3.7% of the sample.

A word on this clonotype: The clone's antigen remains unknown. No per-base quality is available; no much larger clone lies one base away.

Systemically healthy Caucasian individuals from Russia, some 38 in total and aged about 6 to 95 years, were included as donors. Ten milliliters of peripheral blood were drawn from each donor into EDTA-treated Vacutainer tubes. PBMCs were isolated by Ficoll-Paque density-gradient centrifugation, with at least 6 million obtained per sample. Trizol reagent was used to extract total RNA from the PBMCs, yielding at least 6 micrograms per sample. For every donor, an aliquot of PBMCs went through flow cytometry to measure the percentages of naive CD45RAhigh/CD27high T cells. Results the study describes overall, beyond this receptor: Compared with the aged group, the long-lived group had more naive CD4+ T cells, fewer expanded clones and increased TCR diversity, a pattern suggesting age selection. Donor CMV infection status was unknown, potentially confounding age-related changes in expanded clonotypes. Estimates of total diversity based on one million sequenced T cells were considered lower bounds and underestimates. Observed TCR beta diversity per million T cells fell roughly linearly with age, and a significant reduction was already apparent by age approximately 40. Because profiling used bulk unsorted PBMCs, naive and antigen-experienced compartments could not be compared conclusively. There was a strong correlation between observed TCR beta diversity and the percentage of naive T cells measured by flow cytometry.

A further study also used this sample, focusing on T cells of mothers and their children. The second study reports: Donors were nine systemically healthy Caucasian individuals: three mothers and their six children. cDNA synthesis consumed the entire amount of extracted RNA, loaded at around 1.4 ug RNA in each 15 ul reaction. Sample barcodes and 2-4 random nucleotides were added via the M1S primer in the second PCR. More than 8 million TCR beta CDR3 reads were obtained from each mother, and about 3 million reads were obtained from each child. TCR recombination output is similarly shaped by thymic selection in related and unrelated pairs, with a minor effect exerted by inherited differences. Related mother-child pairs always showed normalized repertoire overlap that was slightly higher than in unrelated mother-child pairs, though the difference was never significant. No persistent microchimeric T cell clones were detected, at a sensitivity of roughly 99 clones per million clonotypes. The study used deep NGS to compare TCR beta repertoires of mothers and children, seeking features distinguishing related mother-child pairs from unrelated individuals. The mean age was approximately 41 +/- 4 years for the mothers and roughly 11 +/- 4 years for the children. Libraries were sequenced on Illumina HiSeq 2000 with 100+100 nt paired-end reads after adapter ligation with NEBNext reagents. Mother and child libraries were prepared a month apart and sequenced in separate runs to prevent cross-contamination. Between about 500,000 and 2,300,000 distinct TCR beta clonotypes were identified per donor. Naive TCR beta clonotypes were estimated from low-frequency clonotypes matched to each donor's FACS-determined naive share, without sorting.

The clonotype comes from a boy between 5 and 17 years old in good health. Sequenced input: blood. The V and J segments used are TRBV7-2 and TRBJ2-3; TRBD2 matches 12 bases in the middle. The CDR3 sequence is CASSLGTSGVDTQYF. The nucleotide sequence reads as follows: TGTGCCAGCAGCTTAGGGACTAGCGGGGTGGATACGCAGTATTTT.